The present entry profiles one T cell receptor beta chain with its context. This CDR3 spans 14 amino acids. The germline gives CDR1 MDHEN, CDR2 SYDVKM. Germline trimming cut 6 bases from V and 10 bases from J; bases unmatched to any gene: 10. Method: immunoSEQ multiplex PCR; TCRdb's copy keeps in-frame clones and lacks some. The repertoire holds about 44,000 clones, approximately 92% seen once, with approximately 0.73% in the top ten. The sample comes from a study of T cell changes during pregnancy in multiple sclerosis. J is TRBJ1-4 and V is TRBV28; 8 bases map to TRBD1. The sequencing here drew on CD4+ T cells from peripheral blood mononuclear cells, taken in the first trimester of pregnancy. The receptor was isolated from a female donor with multiple sclerosis, enrolled in a pregnancy study. The CDR3 sequence is CASRTSGTGGKLFF. The CDR3 coding sequence is TGTGCCAGCAGAACCTCCGGGACAGGAGGAAAACTGTTTTTT.